This T cell receptor beta chain derives from a study of early T cells in non-severe SARS-CoV-2 infection. Study-level background: It was bulk RNA from unsorted whole blood that was sequenced, and the chains were unpaired.

Points from the study as a whole: Matching results from VDJdb favored anti-spike CD8 responses, leaving private and CD4 specificities undetected.

The V end was cut by 2 bases, the J end by 0 bases, with 14 bases between. Germline CDR1 reads LNHDA; CDR2 reads SQIVND (reference sequence). The CDR3 has 17 residues. Tagging with unique molecular identifiers was applied to individual cDNA molecules. TCRdb re-derived calls from the 5' RACE reads in MiXCR, one entry per CDR3 protein. The sample consists of approximately 20,000 distinct CDR3 sequences, around 5% of them appearing once. With regard to this clonotype: Its target is not known.

Sequencing was performed on whole blood. The TCR sequence derives from an adult who was a healthcare worker with PCR-confirmed SARS-CoV-2 infection or an uninfected control (not recorded which). V is TRBV19 and J is TRBJ2-4; D might be TRBD1 (5 bases). CDR3: CASSIIGQGLAKNIQYF. CDR3 DNA sequence: TGTGCCAGTAGTATAATCGGCCAGGGTCTAGCCAAAAACATTCAGTACTTC.